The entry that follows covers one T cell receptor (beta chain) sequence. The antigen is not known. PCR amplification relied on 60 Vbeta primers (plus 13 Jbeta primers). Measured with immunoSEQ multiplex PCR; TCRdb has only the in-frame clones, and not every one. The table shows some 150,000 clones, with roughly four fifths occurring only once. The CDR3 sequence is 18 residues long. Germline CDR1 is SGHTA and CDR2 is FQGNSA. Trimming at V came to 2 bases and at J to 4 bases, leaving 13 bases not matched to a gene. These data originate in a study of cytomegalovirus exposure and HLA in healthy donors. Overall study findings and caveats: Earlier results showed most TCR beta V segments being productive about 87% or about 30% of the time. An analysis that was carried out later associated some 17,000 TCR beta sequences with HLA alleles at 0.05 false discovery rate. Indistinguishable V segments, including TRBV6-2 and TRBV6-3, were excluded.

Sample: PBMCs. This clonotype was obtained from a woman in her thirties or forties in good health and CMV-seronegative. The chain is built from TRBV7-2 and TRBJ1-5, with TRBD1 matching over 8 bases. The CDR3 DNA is TGTGCCAGCAGCTTATCTTTCTTAGACAGGGGTTTGAATCAGCCCCAGCATTTT. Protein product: CASSLSFLDRGLNQPQHF. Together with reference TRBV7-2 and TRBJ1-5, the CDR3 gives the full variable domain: GAGVSQSPSNKVTEKGKDVELRCDPISGHTALYWYRQSLGQGLEFLIYFQGNSAPDKSGLPSDRFSAERTGGSVSTLTIQRTQQEDSAVYLCASSLSFLDRGLNQPQHFGDGTRLSIL.